Described below is a single T cell receptor (beta chain) sequence and its context. Its antigen is still unknown. Between the trimmed V and J ends, which lost 1 base and 5 bases, there was a span of 14 bases. Germline V gene lookup returns CDR1 SGHVS and CDR2 FNYEAQ. This CDR3 has 15 residues. Surgery without prior neoadjuvant therapy was the treatment of the selected pancreatic ductal adenocarcinoma patients. The entry originates in a study of T cells in pancreatic ductal adenocarcinoma. Study-level findings and limits: Tumor samples had fewer productive templates and approximately 8.2-fold fewer unique clonotypes than blood. Tumor and blood clonality did not differ significantly, about 0.12 versus 0.079. The resected pancreatic cancer cohort was biased toward the minority with early-stage disease.

The repertoire was sequenced with immunoSEQ multiplex PCR; TCRdb's copy has only in-frame clones and lacks some. The sample yields more than 25,000 clones, 90% to 95% seen once. The rearrangement uses TRBV7-6 and TRBJ2-5; a possible D gene is TRBD1 (6 bases). Material: PBMCs. The sequence was collected from a human donor with pancreatic ductal adenocarcinoma. The CDR3 protein is CASSLDQGMVETQYF. The CDR3 DNA follows: TGTGCCAGCAGCTTAGATCAGGGGATGGTTGAGACCCAGTACTTC. Complete variable domain (other parts from reference TRBV7-6 and TRBJ2-5): GAGVSQSPRYKVTKRGQDVALRCDPISGHVSLYWYRQALGQGPEFLTYFNYEAQQDKSGLPNDRFSAERPEGSISTLTIQRTEQRDSAMYRCASSLDQGMVETQYFGPGTRLLVL.